In this sample, the clone carrying this TCR beta chain turned up a few times. This sample stems from a study of beta chain features in type 1 diabetes. The V gene lost 2 bases and the J gene lost 10 bases, with 19 bases spanning the gap. The CDR3 length is 15 residues. Germline V gene data show CDR1 as MNHEY and CDR2 as SVGAGI. Every bit of the isolated RNA underwent reverse transcription, so sequencing read expressed TCRB transcripts. About 3.6 million reads per sample on average were obtained from naive, central memory and regulatory T cell samples. TCRdb keeps only in-frame clones here, not all; method: immunoSEQ multiplex PCR. The repertoire includes 330,000 or so clones, around a fifth of them detected once, and 0.044% sits in the top ten.

The clonotype comes from a woman aged 18-29 years in good health. The V call is TRBV6-5, the J call TRBJ2-3; D is possibly TRBD1 (7 bases). Material for sequencing was naive CD4+ T cells from blood. The CDR3 bases are TGTGCCAGCAGTTACCAGGGGGGAGTCGCATCCCCGCAGTATTTT. It encodes CASSYQGGVASPQYF.